Listed below are T cell receptor beta chains from one sample, sequenced in a study of T-cell memory formation after mild COVID-19. TCRdb reanalysed the 5' RACE reads using MiXCR and keeps one entry per CDR3 protein. This table has about 270,000 distinct CDR3 sequences, 15% to 20% appearing once. Source material: PBMCs or a T cell subset sorted from them (not recorded which). The receptors were gathered from a man between 18 and 35 years old who had mild COVID-19 (a few samples of this study predate the infection). Cell type and time point are not known. CDR3s include the opening cysteine and the closing phenylalanine or tryptophan. Fields, in order: J gene, V gene, clone size, D gene, CDR3 protein, CDR3 DNA. The D gene is left open where the match is weak. The size field is filled for only some rows; it gives once, few, many or a size class.

J: TRBJ1-1; V: TRBV5-1; size: few; D: TRBD1; CDR3: CASSVDRGNTEAFF; DNA: TGCGCCAGCAGCGTGGACAGGGGGAACACTGAAGCTTTCTTT
J: TRBJ2-2; V: TRBV6-1; size: -; D: TRBD1; CDR3: CASRVQGAAGELFF; DNA: TGTGCCAGCAGGGTACAGGGGGCGGCCGGGGAGCTGTTTTTT
J: TRBJ2-1; V: TRBV6-2/TRBV6-3; size: -; D: -; CDR3: CASSSNPEQFF; DNA: TGTGCCAGCAGTTCCAATCCTGAGCAGTTCTTC
J: TRBJ2-3; V: TRBV10-3; size: many; D: -; CDR3: CAISGDGAGGDTQYF; DNA: TGTGCCATCAGTGGGGACGGGGCTGGCGGGGATACGCAGTATTTT
J: TRBJ2-5; V: TRBV6-2/TRBV6-3; size: -; D: TRBD2; CDR3: CASSGPGGPLETQYF; DNA: TGTGCCAGCAGTGGGCCGGGAGGACCGTTGGAGACCCAGTACTTC
J: TRBJ1-5; V: TRBV4-2; size: -; D: -; CDR3: CASSTGRASNQPQHF; DNA: TGTGCCAGCAGCACTGGACGGGCGAGCAATCAGCCCCAGCATTTT
J: TRBJ2-1; V: TRBV20-1; size: -; D: TRBD2; CDR3: CSARLTSGGNEQFF; DNA: TGCAGTGCTAGATTGACTAGCGGGGGCAATGAGCAGTTCTTC
J: TRBJ1-6; V: TRBV12-3/TRBV12-4; size: medium-sized; D: -; CDR3: CASSNPPAPLHF; DNA: TGTGCCAGCAGTAACCCACCCGCACCCCTCCACTTT
J: TRBJ2-5; V: TRBV7-2; size: many; D: -; CDR3: CASSRGSQETQYF; DNA: TGTGCCAGCAGCCGGGGCAGCCAAGAGACCCAGTACTTC
J: TRBJ1-2; V: TRBV25-1; size: once; D: TRBD1; CDR3: CASSETTTGQYGYTF; DNA: TGTGCCAGCAGTGAAACCACGACAGGGCAATATGGCTACACCTTC
J: TRBJ2-5; V: TRBV11-1; size: -; D: TRBD2; CDR3: CASSSGLAPQETQYF; DNA: TGTGCCAGCAGCTCTGGACTAGCGCCCCAAGAGACCCAGTACTTC
J: TRBJ1-2; V: TRBV6-2/TRBV6-3; size: few; D: -; CDR3: CASSGLLGYTF; DNA: TGTGCCAGCAGCGGCCTCTTGGGCTACACCTTC
J: TRBJ2-3; V: TRBV4-2; size: few; D: -; CDR3: CASSQGGVLADTQYF; DNA: TGTGCCAGCAGCCAAGGGGGGGTGCTTGCAGATACGCAGTATTTT
J: TRBJ2-2; V: TRBV29-1; size: few; D: -; CDR3: CSALTGELFF; DNA: TGCAGCGCCTTAACCGGGGAGCTGTTTTTT
J: TRBJ2-3; V: TRBV5-4; size: -; D: TRBD2; CDR3: CASRSCSGGSTDTQYF; DNA: TGTGCCAGCCGTAGCTGTAGCGGGGGCTCCACAGATACGCAGTATTTT
J: TRBJ2-3; V: TRBV4-2; size: -; D: -; CDR3: CASSQAAGAGDTQYF; DNA: TGTGCCAGCAGCCAAGCTGCGGGGGCCGGAGATACGCAGTATTTT
J: TRBJ1-1; V: TRBV18; size: many; D: -; CDR3: CASSPTATNTEAFF; DNA: TGTGCCAGCTCACCAACGGCGACGAACACTGAAGCTTTCTTT